Below, 2 T cell receptor beta chains from the same sample are listed, as sequenced in a study of blood T cell repertoires in COVID-19. Clones were read by immunoSEQ multiplex PCR, and TCRdb kept only the in-frame ones, dropping some. This sample yields some 80,000 clones, of which around 82% are seen a single time; 7.4% belongs to the top ten. The sample consisted of peripheral blood. The receptors here all came from a human donor in a cohort sampled during active COVID-19.

J is TRBJ1-5 and V is TRBV19; 7 bases agree with TRBD1. The J segment lost 2 bases and the V segment lost 7 bases, leaving 8 bases of the junction unmatched. This CDR3 region has 15 residues. Germline V CDR1 and CDR2: LNHDA, SQIVND (reference sequence). CDR3: CASTTGASGNQPQHF. The CDR3 DNA sequence: TGTGCCAGTACTACAGGGGCCTCGGGCAATCAGCCCCAGCATTTT.

The chain carries TRBV7-9 and TRBJ1-4; 7 bases map to TRBD1. Trimming cost V 2 bases and J 5 bases; bases outside gene matches: 5. The CDR3 contains 15 residues. Looked up from germline, CDR1 is SEHNR and CDR2 is FQNEAQ (reference sequence). In DNA, the CDR3 is TGTGCCAGCAGCTTATCTCAGGGGGACAATGAAAAACTGTTTTTT. Protein sequence: CASSLSQGDNEKLFF.